The clone carrying this TCR beta chain was counted only a few times. Its antigen is not identified. Cells sorted as Tregs were CD4+, CD25+ and CD127-/low. TCRdb ran MiXCR on the 5' RACE reads and lists one entry per CDR3 protein. The sample consists of about 55,000 distinct CDR3 sequences, about a fifth of them appearing once. General study results and limits: In terms of TCR gene usage, tumor memory CD4+ T cells clustered together with blood and lymph node memory CD4+ cells, as well as with lymph node naive CD4+ cells.

Source material: tumor-infiltrating Tregs sorted from the breast tumor. The receptor was isolated from a female donor with breast cancer.

DNA for the CDR3: TGTGCCAGCAGTCTGGTTGCCGGGGAGCTGTTTTTT. Translation: CASSLVAGELFF. This rearrangement joins TRBV6-2 or TRBV6-3 to TRBJ2-2; D gene ambiguous. Germline CDR1 MNHEY, CDR2 SVGEGT. The CDR3 covers 12 residues. V dropped 5 bases and J dropped 6 bases, with 7 bases sitting between them.